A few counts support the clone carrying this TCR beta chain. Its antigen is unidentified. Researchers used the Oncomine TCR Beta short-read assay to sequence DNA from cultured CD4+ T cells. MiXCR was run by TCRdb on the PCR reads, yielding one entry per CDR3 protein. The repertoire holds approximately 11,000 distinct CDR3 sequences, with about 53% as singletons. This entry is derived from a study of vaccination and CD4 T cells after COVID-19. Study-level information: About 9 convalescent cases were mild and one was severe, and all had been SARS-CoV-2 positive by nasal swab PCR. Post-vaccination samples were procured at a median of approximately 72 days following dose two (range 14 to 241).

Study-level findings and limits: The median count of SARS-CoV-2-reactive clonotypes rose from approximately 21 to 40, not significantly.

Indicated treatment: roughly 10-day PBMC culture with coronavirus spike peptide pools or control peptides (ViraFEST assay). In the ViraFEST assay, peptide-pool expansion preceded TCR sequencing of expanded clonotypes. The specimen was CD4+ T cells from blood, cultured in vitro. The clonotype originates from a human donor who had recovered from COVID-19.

In DNA, the CDR3 is TGTGCCAGCAGTTCTCATAACAGGGGAGACTATGGCTACACCTTC. Translation gives CASSSHNRGDYGYTF. The chain links TRBV25-1 to TRBJ1-2; TRBD1 agrees at 7 bases. Germline-derived CDR1 and CDR2 are MGHDK and SYGVNS. V shed 5 bases and J 3 bases; nucleotides not matched to a gene: 9. The CDR3 is 15 residues long.